Given below is one T cell receptor beta chain in context. The CDR3 length is 16 residues. Germline V CDR1 and CDR2: SGHRS, YFSETQ. Trimming stripped 3 bases from V and 9 bases from J, with 25 bases between. The sample belongs to a study of blood T cell repertoires in COVID-19. Repertoires were generated with immunoSEQ multiplex PCR, while TCRdb's copy carries only in-frame clones and drops some. The table includes over 200,000 clones, about nine tenths detected once. Material: peripheral blood. This TCR was recovered from a man aged 35 to 55 who had recovered from COVID-19. The chain is built from TRBV5-1 and TRBJ2-7, with D tentatively TRBD2 (6 bases). The CDR3 loop reads CASSSSPSSGPPGQYF. The DNA for the CDR3 is TGCGCCAGCAGCTCGAGCCCCAGCAGCGGGCCCCCCGGGCAGTACTTC.